Following are 28 T cell receptor beta chains from one sample sequenced in a study of blood T cells in healthy people across ages. A second PCR, run for about 7 to 11 cycles, used a sample-barcoded 5' primer plus a J-beta primer mix. In TCRdb, the 5' RACE reads were re-called with MiXCR into one record per CDR3 protein. The data show over 600,000 distinct CDR3 sequences, 20% to 25% seen once. The source material was blood. All receptors derive from a man between 65 and 85 years old in good health.

There are many counts of this clonotype. The chain employs TRBV3-1 and TRBJ1-2; possible D gene TRBD1, 5 bases. Trimming cost V 2 bases and J 4 bases, with 8 bases left between them. Germline V gene sequence: CDR1 LGHDT, CDR2 YNNKEL (reference sequence). This CDR3 is 13 amino acids long. The CDR3, as DNA: TGTGCCAGCAGCCAACAGGGATCCTATGGCTACACCTTC. Translated, it gives CASSQQGSYGYTF. The full variable domain, completed using reference TRBV3-1 and TRBJ1-2, is DTAVSQTPKYLVTQMGNDKSIKCEQNLGHDTMYWYKQDSKKFLKIMFSYNNKELIINETVPNRFSPKSPDKAHLNLHINSLELGDSAVYFCASSQQGSYGYTFGSGTRLTVV.

The genes are TRBV20-1 and TRBJ2-1, with D uncertain. The CDR3 has 13 amino acids. CDR1 and CDR2 (germline): DFQATT, SNEGSKA (reference sequence). With 5 bases removed from V and 5 bases from J, the gap between germline ends came to 13 bases. This chain's CDR3 is CSAALPTDNEQFF. CDR3 sequence (DNA): TGCAGTGCTGCCCTCCCGACGGACAATGAGCAGTTCTTC.

This clonotype was observed many times. The chain is built from TRBV3-1 and TRBJ1-4; tentatively, D is TRBD1 (5 bases). The CDR3 length is 13 residues. V was trimmed by 4 bases and J by 13 bases, leaving 16 bases between them. Looked up from germline, CDR1 is LGHDT and CDR2 is YNNKEL (reference sequence). CDR3 bases: TGTGCCAGCAGCCTGGGACCCACGAGTGGACTGTTTTTT. This encodes CASSLGPTSGLFF.

The table lists this clonotype with a few counts. The chain is built from TRBV21-1 and TRBJ2-5. TRBV21-1 is a pseudogene segment. The CDR3 is 14 residues long. CDR3 sequence: CASSKAGSKETQYF. The CDR3 DNA is TGTGCCAGCAGCAAAGCGGGCAGTAAAGAGACCCAGTACTTC.

This clonotype has a count of ten or more. The CDR3 region has the DNA TGTGCCAGCAGCTTATCGACGACCGGGGAGCTGTTTTTT. Amino acid sequence: CASSLSTTGELFF. V and J are TRBV7-9 and TRBJ2-2; no firm D call. The CDR3 is made up of 13 amino acids. V lost 2 bases and J lost 5, with 6 bases in between. The germline V gene has CDR1 SEHNR and CDR2 FQNEAQ (reference sequence).

The chain combines TRBV2 with TRBJ1-5, with a weak D call TRBD1 (5 bases). The CDR3 is made up of 18 amino acids. Trimming stripped 0 bases from V and 5 bases from J, with 20 bases between. CDR1 is SNHLY, CDR2 FYNNEI, per germline. CDR3 bases: TGTGCCAGCAGTGAAGCCTTCCTGGGGCCTATTGGCGATCAGCCCCAGCATTTT. Amino acids: CASSEAFLGPIGDQPQHF.

The CDR3 spells CATSTAEGAGELFF. The CDR3, as DNA: TGTGCCACCAGTACGGCAGAGGGAGCCGGGGAGCTGTTTTTT. The chain uses TRBV24-1 and TRBJ2-2, with a weak D call TRBD2 (5 bases). The CDR3 consists of 14 residues. Germline V gene data show CDR1 as KGHDR and CDR2 as SFDVKD. V was trimmed by 6 bases and J by 6 bases, leaving 13 bases between them.

The rearrangement joins TRBV7-2 to TRBJ2-5, with TRBD2 matching 10 bases. The end of the DNA fits TRBJ2-1 better, so the J call may be wrong. CDR3 length: 14 residues. Germline CDR1 reads SGHTA; CDR2 reads FQGNSA. The CDR3 sequence: CASTPLAGVFEQFF. CDR3 DNA sequence: TGTGCCAGCACCCCTCTAGCGGGAGTATTCGAGCAGTTCTTC.

This clonotype turned up a few times. This chain connects TRBV11-1 to TRBJ2-3, with TRBD2 matching 9 bases. The CDR3 extends over 16 amino acids. Germline V gene data show CDR1 as SGHAT and CDR2 as FQDESV (reference sequence). V shed 5 bases, J shed 4 bases, and the junction held 10 bases outside the gene matches. This chain's CDR3 is CASSPRLAGAADTQYF. Written as DNA, the CDR3 is TGTGCCAGCAGCCCACGGTTAGCGGGAGCAGCAGATACGCAGTATTTT.

V usage is TRBV2 and J usage is TRBJ2-3; D perhaps matches TRBD2 (6 bases). CDR1 is SNHLY, CDR2 FYNNEI, per germline. V lost 7 bases and J 4 bases, leaving 15 bases between the germline ends. This CDR3 region has 14 residues. The CDR3 bases are TGTGCCAGCACTTTCACTAGCCCCGCAGATACGCAGTATTTT. Translating gives CASTFTSPADTQYF. The full variable domain, with the rest looked up from reference TRBV2 and TRBJ2-3, is EPEVTQTPSHQVTQMGQEVILRCVPISNHLYFYWYRQILGQKVEFLVSFYNNEISEKSEIFDDQFSVERPDGSNFTLKIRSTKLEDSAMYFCASTFTSPADTQYFGPGTRLTVL.

The CDR3 coding sequence is TGTGCCATCAGCGAGACAAGGACAGGGGGTGTGGAGACCCAGTACTTC. This translates into CAISETRTGGVETQYF. The chain carries TRBV10-3 and TRBJ2-5; 10 bases fit TRBD1. The CDR3 length is 16 residues. The germline V gene has CDR1 ENHRY and CDR2 SYGVKD. J gave up 5 bases and V 6 bases, and 12 bases lay outside the gene matches.

CDR3 amino acids: CATSRDVQGITDTQYF. The CDR3 DNA sequence: TGTGCCACCAGCAGAGACGTACAGGGGATTACAGATACGCAGTATTTT. J is TRBJ2-3 and V is TRBV15, with TRBD1 matching over 7 bases. The CDR3 length is 16 residues. CDR1 is LNHNV and CDR2 is YYDKDF in the germline V gene (reference sequence). Trimming took 0 bases from V and 3 from J; bases not matched to a gene: 6.

This clonotype was picked up many times. This chain uses TRBV5-1 with TRBJ2-6, with D perhaps being TRBD1 or TRBD2 (5 bases each). The CDR3 totals 16 residues. Germline CDR1 SGHRS, CDR2 YFSETQ. The germline V and J ends were trimmed by 4 bases and 8 bases, with 19 bases remaining between them. CDR3 sequence (DNA): TGCGCCAGCAGCGTGGGGGACGGTAATATCCCCAACGTCCTGACTTTC. Protein sequence: CASSVGDGNIPNVLTF.

This clonotype occurred a few times. The chain uses TRBV2 and TRBJ1-1; D unclear. This CDR3 comprises 13 residues. V was cut by 6 bases and J by 4 bases, with 12 bases left in between. Germline V gene data show CDR1 as SNHLY and CDR2 as FYNNEI. This CDR3 is CASSAGPATEAFF. CDR3 DNA sequence: TGTGCCAGCAGCGCCGGACCGGCCACTGAAGCTTTCTTT.

This clonotype was seen only a few times. CDR3 loop: CATVKGAGGPWDTQYF. DNA for the CDR3: TGTGCCACCGTGAAAGGAGCGGGAGGGCCATGGGATACGCAGTATTTT. The rearrangement uses TRBV10-3 and TRBJ2-3; TRBD2 matches at 10 bases. The CDR3 totals 16 residues. Trimming took 10 bases from V and 6 from J; bases not matched to a gene: 16. CDR1 is ENHRY, CDR2 SYGVKD, per germline.

This clonotype appeared a few times. V gene TRBV20-1 combines with J gene TRBJ2-5; TRBD2 aligns across 14 bases. This CDR3 comprises 14 residues. Germline CDR1 is DFQATT and CDR2 is SNEGSKA (reference sequence). V lost 7 bases to trimming and J lost 6 bases; unmatched junction nucleotides: 7. CDR3 residues: CSGVGTSGRQTQYF. The CDR3 coding sequence is TGCAGTGGGGTAGGGACTAGCGGGAGACAGACCCAGTACTTC.

The CDR3 loop reads CASSKERSSYEQYF. CDR3 nucleotide sequence: TGTGCCAGCAGCAAGGAAAGGAGCTCCTACGAGCAGTACTTC. The chain links TRBV7-6 to TRBJ2-7, with D hard to call. Trimming removed 5 bases at V and 0 bases at J, with 11 bases between. CDR3 length equals 14 residues. The germline CDR1 and CDR2 sequences are SGHVS and FNYEAQ.

A few counts support this clonotype. The chain employs TRBV5-1 and TRBJ2-7; 11 nucleotides match TRBD2. V dropped 0 bases and J dropped 5; count of bases not matched to a gene: 16. The CDR3 is 19 residues long. CDR1 and CDR2 from the germline V gene are SGHRS and YFSETQ. As DNA, the CDR3 is TGCGCCAGCAGCTTGGCCCCTCTGGGACAGCCTAGCGGGAGGAACGAGCAGTACTTC. Its protein is CASSLAPLGQPSGRNEQYF.

This clonotype was seen only a few times. This chain connects TRBV2 to TRBJ2-2; 9 nucleotides match TRBD1. The CDR3 is 15 amino acids. Unmatched junction bases numbered 5, after V lost 3 bases and J lost 6 bases. Germline-derived CDR1 and CDR2 are SNHLY and FYNNEI. The CDR3 DNA follows: TGTGCCAGCAGTGACTCAGACAGGGGGTCCGGGGAGCTGTTTTTT. Protein product: CASSDSDRGSGELFF.

This clonotype was detected only a few times. V gene TRBV2 combines with J gene TRBJ2-5; 9 bases map to TRBD1. TRBJ2-7 explains the end of the DNA better; the J call may be wrong. CDR3 length: 13 amino acids. The germline V gene encodes CDR1 SNHLY and CDR2 FYNNEI. This chain's CDR3 is CASRRDRAYEQYF. DNA of the CDR3: TGTGCCAGCAGGAGGGACAGGGCTTACGAGCAGTACTTC.

The V and J genes are TRBV10-3 and TRBJ1-2; 7 bases fit TRBD1. CDR3 size: 13 residues. The V segment lost 6 bases and the J segment 8 bases; nucleotides outside the gene matches: 9. Germline V gene data show CDR1 as ENHRY and CDR2 as SYGVKD. Written as DNA, the CDR3 is TGTGCCATCAGGTACAGGGGAGGAGAGGGCTACACCTTC. Translation gives CAIRYRGGEGYTF.

This clonotype was found a few times. The V call is TRBV20-1, the J call TRBJ2-1; 13 nucleotides agree with TRBD2. J lost 5 bases, V lost 2 bases, and 3 bases had no gene match. The V gene's germline CDR1 is DFQATT and CDR2 SNEGSKA (reference sequence). The length of the CDR3 is 15 residues. Here the CDR3 reads CSARTSGRVDNEQFF. CDR3 in DNA: TGCAGTGCTAGAACTAGCGGGAGGGTCGACAATGAGCAGTTCTTC.

This clonotype was seen a few times. This rearrangement joins TRBV5-1 to TRBJ2-7; TRBD2 matches at 8 bases. Germline values: CDR1 SGHRS, CDR2 YFSETQ. J gave up 3 bases and V 4 bases, and 9 bases lay outside the gene matches. The CDR3 covers 15 residues. The CDR3 sequence: CASSEGTSVGYEQYF. In DNA, the CDR3 is TGCGCCAGCAGCGAGGGGACTAGTGTCGGCTACGAGCAGTACTTC.

Only a few counts were recorded for this clonotype. V usage is TRBV6-2 or TRBV6-3 and J usage is TRBJ2-1; 7 bases map to TRBD2. There are 14 residues in the CDR3. Per the germline V gene, CDR1 is MNHEY and CDR2 is SVGEGT. V was clipped by 6 bases and J by 3 bases; unmatched bases: 5. This CDR3 is CASSSGTIYNEQFF. DNA of the CDR3: TGTGCCAGCAGCTCCGGGACTATCTACAATGAGCAGTTCTTC.

This clonotype was found a few times. The chain carries TRBV6-1 and TRBJ2-1; D might be TRBD1 or TRBD2, each matching 5 bases. The V end lost 4 bases, the J end lost 0 bases, and 10 bases lay between the germline ends. CDR3 size: 15 residues. Germline V gene lookup returns CDR1 MNHNS and CDR2 SASEGT. CDR3 in amino acids: CASSGAGSSYNEQFF. The CDR3 bases are TGTGCCAGCAGTGGCGCAGGGAGCTCCTACAATGAGCAGTTCTTC.

The CDR3 here is CASSQDLGRDSYEQYF. Here the CDR3 DNA reads TGCGCCAGCAGCCAAGATCTTGGTCGGGACTCCTACGAGCAGTACTTC. The chain has TRBV4-1 and TRBJ2-7; possible D gene TRBD2, 5 bases. Trimming took off 0 bases at V and 0 bases at J, with 12 bases between the two ends. The CDR3 runs to 16 residues. Per germline, CDR1 MGHRA and CDR2 YSYEKL.

The count of this clonotype is one. This chain links TRBV12-3 or TRBV12-4 with TRBJ1-2, with 7 positions matching TRBD1. The CDR3 runs to 14 residues. V was pared by 3 bases and J by 5 bases, with 6 bases of the junction left unmatched. The CDR3 loop is CASSFTGEGYGYTF. The CDR3 nucleotides read TGTGCCAGCAGTTTCACAGGGGAGGGGTATGGCTACACCTTC.

The genes are TRBV10-3 and TRBJ2-5; D not certain. Per germline, CDR1 ENHRY and CDR2 SYGVKD. There are 13 residues in the CDR3. The germline V and J ends were trimmed by 2 bases and 5 bases, with 9 bases remaining between them. The CDR3 DNA sequence: TGTGCCATCAGTGAGGAAATTATGGAGACCCAGTACTTC. This sequence encodes CAISEEIMETQYF.